Presented here are 4 T cell receptor beta chains from one specimen sequenced in a study of a mutant IDH1 vaccine in newly diagnosed glioma (dated by TCRdb to the early 2020s). The meaning of the sample's time point label: week 47, end of study. A 20-mer mutant IDH1 peptide at 300 micrograms in Montanide made up each vaccine dose, which was injected subcutaneously together with topical imiquimod. Libraries were prepared through the immunoSEQ multiplex PCR assay. Held by TCRdb, this immuneACCESS table contains in-frame sequences only and omits some clones. Under half of the omission traces to an unresolved V gene where checked; the cause of the rest is unknown. The sample table contains about 46,000 clones; only one count was recorded for around 85% of them. Around 4.7% of the sample rests with the top ten. These receptors have no known antigen. The starting material was PBMCs, obtained from a glioma patient whose treatment included an IDH1 peptide vaccine. The receptors were sampled from a woman in her 30s with glioma. Some clones in this sample may be carry-over from other donors' samples.

The chain joins TRBV9 to TRBJ2-5; 9 nucleotides align to TRBD1. The CDR3 totals 15 residues. CDR1 is SGDLS, CDR2 YYNGEE, per germline. The V gene end was trimmed by 4 bases and the J gene end by 4 bases; junction bases not matched to a gene: 8. CDR3 residues: CASSPYGQGRETQYF. The CDR3 nucleotides read TGTGCCAGCAGCCCCTATGGACAGGGGAGAGAGACCCAGTACTTC.

V and J are TRBV6-4 and TRBJ2-2, with unresolved D. The CDR3 contains 12 residues. The V end lost 5 bases, the J end lost 7 bases, and 8 bases lay between the germline ends. Germline lookup yields CDR1 MRHNA and CDR2 SNTAGT. The CDR3 nucleotides read TGTGCCAGCAGTATCTCACTCGGGGAGCTGTTTTTT. It translates to CASSISLGELFF.

This clone was seen only a few times. The chain employs TRBV6-4 and TRBJ2-7, with TRBD1 identical over 11 bases. The junction had 5 bases not matched to a gene; V was cut back by 2 bases and J by 5 bases. The germline V gene has CDR1 MRHNA and CDR2 SNTAGT. The CDR3 is 15 residues long. The CDR3 loop is CASSDIRDRGDEQYF. In nucleotides, the CDR3 is TGTGCCAGCAGTGACATCCGGGACAGGGGGGACGAGCAGTACTTC.

V is TRBV28 and J is TRBJ2-7, with D perhaps being TRBD1 or TRBD2 (7 bases each). The CDR3 is 17 residues long. Trimming left V 2 bases short and J 4 bases short, with 21 bases between. Germline V gene sequence: CDR1 MDHEN, CDR2 SYDVKM. As DNA, the CDR3 is TGTGCCAGCAGTTTAATATCCGGGGAGGGGGCTAGTTACGAGCAGTACTTC. It is translated as CASSLISGEGASYEQYF.